Listed here is a single T cell receptor beta chain. V was cut by 1 base and J by 3 bases, with 22 bases left in between. The CDR3 length is 18 residues. Germline values: CDR1 MNHEY, CDR2 SMNVEV (reference sequence). This entry belongs to a study of response to subunit inactivated influenza vaccine. From the RT-PCR reads, TCRdb called clonotypes with MiXCR, one entry per CDR3 protein. This table has roughly 540,000 distinct CDR3 sequences, 20% to 25% appearing once. Another study also made use of these data, one on T cells expressing NK-cell markers. That source adds: Synthesis of TCR beta cDNA relied on 5'RACE template switching carrying UMIs.

This sequence originates from a man aged 45-65 years who received an inactivated influenza vaccine. The chain recombines TRBV27 with TRBJ2-7; D perhaps matches TRBD1 (6 bases). Sequencing used CD4+ T cells sorted from PBMCs, obtained 12 days after vaccination. CDR3 DNA: TGTGCCAGCAGTTTATTTGGGTTTTCAGGGGATTATGGCTACGAGCAGTACTTC. It translates to CASSLFGFSGDYGYEQYF.